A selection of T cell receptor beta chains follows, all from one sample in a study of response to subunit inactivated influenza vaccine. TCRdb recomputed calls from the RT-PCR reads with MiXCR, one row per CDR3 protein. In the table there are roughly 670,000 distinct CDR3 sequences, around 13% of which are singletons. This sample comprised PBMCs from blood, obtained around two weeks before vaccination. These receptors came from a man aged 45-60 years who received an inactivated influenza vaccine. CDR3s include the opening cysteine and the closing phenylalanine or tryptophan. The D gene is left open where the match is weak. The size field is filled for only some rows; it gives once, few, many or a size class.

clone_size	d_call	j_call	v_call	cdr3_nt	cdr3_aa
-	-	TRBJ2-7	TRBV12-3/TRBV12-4	TGTGCCAGCAGTTTGGGCAGGGTTCGCTCCTACGAGCAGTACTTC	CASSLGRVRSYEQYF
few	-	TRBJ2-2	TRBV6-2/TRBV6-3	TGTGCCAGCAGTTATCAGGCTAGTAATTTCGGGGAGCTGTTTTTT	CASSYQASNFGELFF
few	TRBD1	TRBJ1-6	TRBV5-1	TGCGCCAGCAGCAAGGGACAGGGGCCCGGTAATTCACCCCTCCACTTT	CASSKGQGPGNSPLHF
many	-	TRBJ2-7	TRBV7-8	TGTGCCAGCAGCTTCCGGGGAGGGGGTGCGGACGAGCAGTACTTC	CASSFRGGGADEQYF
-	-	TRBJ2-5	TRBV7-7	TGTGCTAGCAGCCTTTTTATGGGGGCGGGAGAGACCCAGTACTTC	CASSLFMGAGETQYF
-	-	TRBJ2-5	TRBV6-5	TGTGCCAGCAGTTACTCGACCGTTAAAGAGACCCAGTACTTC	CASSYSTVKETQYF
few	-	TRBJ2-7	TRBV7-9	TGTGCCAGCAGCTCACCCTGGGGGAAATCCTACGAGCAGTACTTC	CASSSPWGKSYEQYF
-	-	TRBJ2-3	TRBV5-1	TGCGCCAGCAGCTCACCCCCCGGACGCGCAAACACAGATACGCAGTATTTT	CASSSPPGRANTDTQYF
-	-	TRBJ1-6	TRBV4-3	TGCGCCAGCAGCCAAGGGGGATCCGTTAATTCACCCCTCCACTTT	CASSQGGSVNSPLHF
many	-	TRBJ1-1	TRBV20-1	TGCAGTGCTAGAGATCTAATGAACACTGAAGCTTTCTTT	CSARDLMNTEAFF
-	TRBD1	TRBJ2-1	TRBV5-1	TGCGCCAGCACCGAAGGACAGGGGGCATCTCATGAGCAGTTCTTC	CASTEGQGASHEQFF
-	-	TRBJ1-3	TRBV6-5	TGTGCCAGCAGTTATACCGAACTGAGCTCTGGAAACACCATATATTTT	CASSYTELSSGNTIYF
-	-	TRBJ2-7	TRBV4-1	TGCGCCAGCAGCCAAGATGCGACCGGAGGATTCTACGAGCAGTACTTC	CASSQDATGGFYEQYF
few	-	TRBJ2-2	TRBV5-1	TGCGCCAGCAGCTCCGTACCGGGACTTAACACCGGGGAGCTGTTTTTT	CASSSVPGLNTGELFF
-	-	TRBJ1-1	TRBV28	TGTGCCAGCAGCCCGACGGAGTGGACTGAAGCTTTCTTT	CASSPTEWTEAFF
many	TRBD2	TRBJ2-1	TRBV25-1	TGTGCCAGCAGTACCCCCGGCGGGAGGAATAATGAGCAGTTCTTC	CASSTPGGRNNEQFF
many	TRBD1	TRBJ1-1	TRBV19	TGTGCCAGTAGGATTTATAGGGCTGGGGTGACAGGGAGGGAGACTGAAGCTTTCTTT	CASRIYRAGVTGRETEAFF
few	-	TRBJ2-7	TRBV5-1	TGCGCCAGCAGCCCGCGATCGCACTACGAGCAGTACTTC	CASSPRSHYEQYF
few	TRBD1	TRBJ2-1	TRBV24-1	TGTGCCACCAGTGGCACAGGGGGCTATGAGCAGTTCTTC	CATSGTGGYEQFF
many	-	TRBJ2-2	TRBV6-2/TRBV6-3	TGTGCCAGCAGCACTAGTCACACCGGGGAGCTGTTTTTT	CASSTSHTGELFF
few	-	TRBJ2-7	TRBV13	TGTGCCAGCAGCCCACTGGGGGGCACATACGAGCAGTACTTC	CASSPLGGTYEQYF
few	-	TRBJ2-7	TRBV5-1	TGCGCCAGCGGGAAAAGGACAGCAGGACGCTACGAGCAGTACTTC	CASGKRTAGRYEQYF
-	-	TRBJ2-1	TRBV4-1	TGCGCCAGCAGCCAAGGACGTTCCTACAATGAGCAGTTCTTC	CASSQGRSYNEQFF
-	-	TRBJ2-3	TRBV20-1	TGCAGTGCTAGAGATCTGTCACTCACAGATACGCAGTATTTT	CSARDLSLTDTQYF
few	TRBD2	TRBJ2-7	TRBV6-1	TGTGCCAGCAGCCTATCTTCTAGCGGGACTCCCTACGAGCAGTACTTC	CASSLSSSGTPYEQYF
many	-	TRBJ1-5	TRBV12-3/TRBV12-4	TGTGCCAGCAGCTCCACAGGGATTAGCAATCAGCCCCAGCATTTT	CASSSTGISNQPQHF
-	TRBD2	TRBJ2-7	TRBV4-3	TGCGCCAGCAGACCGACGATCATAGCGGGAGACTACGAGCAGTACTTC	CASRPTIIAGDYEQYF
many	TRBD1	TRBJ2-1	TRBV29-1	TGCAGCGTTGAATACCAGACGGGACAGGGAAAAGTAGTGCAGTTCTTC	CSVEYQTGQGKVVQFF
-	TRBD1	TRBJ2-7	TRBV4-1	TGCGCCAGCAGCAAAGTCCTACTAGGGACAGGGGTTTCCTACGAGCAGTACTTC	CASSKVLLGTGVSYEQYF
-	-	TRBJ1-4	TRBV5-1	TGCGCCAGCACGGACACAGCAACTAATGAAAAACTGTTTTTT	CASTDTATNEKLFF
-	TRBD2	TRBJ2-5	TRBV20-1	TGCAGTGCTAGAGTAGCGGGGGTCCAAGAGACCCAGTACTTC	CSARVAGVQETQYF
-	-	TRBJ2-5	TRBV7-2	TGTGCCAGCAGCCCCCGAGGGATACAAGAGACCCAGTACTTC	CASSPRGIQETQYF
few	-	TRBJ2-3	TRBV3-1	TGTGCCAGCAGCCGTGACAGCACGCAGTATTTT	CASSRDSTQYF
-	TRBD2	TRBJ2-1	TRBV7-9	TGTGCCAGCTCGGGGAGGGAGGCTGAGCAGTTCTTC	CASSGREAEQFF
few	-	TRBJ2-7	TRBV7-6	TGTGCCAGCAGCTTCTCCGACCGAGTCACCTACGAGCAGTACTTC	CASSFSDRVTYEQYF
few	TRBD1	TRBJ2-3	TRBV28	TGTGCCAGCAGTTTACAGGGGGCGCGACAAGATACGCAGTATTTT	CASSLQGARQDTQYF
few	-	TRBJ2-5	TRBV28	TGTGCCAGCAGGTCCTGGGGTCCCCAAGAGACCCAGTACTTC	CASRSWGPQETQYF
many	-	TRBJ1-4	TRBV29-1	TGCAGCGTTTTAGGGCCGGACGGTGAAAAACTGTTTTTT	CSVLGPDGEKLFF
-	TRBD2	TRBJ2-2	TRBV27	TGTGCCAGCAGTTTGGTCGCTAGCGGGGGGTCCATTAACACCGGGGAGCTGTTTTTT	CASSLVASGGSINTGELFF
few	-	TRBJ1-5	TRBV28	TGTGCCAGCAGTGCGGGATTGTGGAATCAGCCCCAGCATTTT	CASSAGLWNQPQHF
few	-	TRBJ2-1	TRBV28	TGTGCCAGCTCGCCATGGGAGGAGCAGTTCTTC	CASSPWEEQFF
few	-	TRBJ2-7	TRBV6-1	TGTGCCAGCAGTGAAGACCTGGGTATGGGCTACGAGCAGTACTTC	CASSEDLGMGYEQYF
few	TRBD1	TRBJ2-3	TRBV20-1	TGCAGTGCTAGGACCACAGGGGCAAGCACAGATACGCAGTATTTT	CSARTTGASTDTQYF
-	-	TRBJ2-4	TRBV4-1	TGCGCCAGCAGCCAATTTTCGCGGACACAAACAGCCAAAAACATTCAGTACTTC	CASSQFSRTQTAKNIQYF
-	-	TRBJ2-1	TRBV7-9	TGTGCCAGCAGTACCCGGCTCGAGCAGTTCTTC	CASSTRLEQFF
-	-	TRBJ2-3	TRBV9	TGTGCCAGCAGCGTAGAGACTAGGGGAGATACGCAGTATTTT	CASSVETRGDTQYF
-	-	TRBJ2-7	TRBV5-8	TGTGCCAGCAGCTTTCCCCTAGACTACGAGCAGTACTTC	CASSFPLDYEQYF
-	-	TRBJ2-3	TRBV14	TGTGCCAGCAGTCCTTATCCCGGGAGCTCTAGCACAGATACGCAGTATTTT	CASSPYPGSSSTDTQYF
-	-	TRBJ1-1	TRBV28	TGTGCCAGCAGTTCCGGGACAAGGGGGGGGACTGAAGCTTTCTTT	CASSSGTRGGTEAFF
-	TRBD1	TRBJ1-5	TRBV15	TGTGCCACCAGATCGCAGGGGGAGCCCCAGCATTTT	CATRSQGEPQHF
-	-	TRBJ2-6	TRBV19	TGTGCCAGTCGCCCAGGGTTTACCTCCTCTGGGGCCAACGTCCTGACTTTC	CASRPGFTSSGANVLTF
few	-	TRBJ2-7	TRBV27	TGTGCCAGCAGTTTAACAACAGGAAACGAGCAGTACTTC	CASSLTTGNEQYF
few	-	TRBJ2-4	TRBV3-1	TGTGCCAGCAGCTCAGTTGGTAAAAACATTCAGTACTTC	CASSSVGKNIQYF
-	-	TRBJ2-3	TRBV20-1	TGCAGTGCTAGAGATGCCTTGGCTAGCTGGGATACGCAGTATTTT	CSARDALASWDTQYF
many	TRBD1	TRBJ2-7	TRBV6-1	TGTGCCAGCAGTGAAGTGGGAGGACAGGGGTCGGTGTACGAGCAGTACTTC	CASSEVGGQGSVYEQYF